This is a list of T cell receptor beta chains from one sample in a study of OX40 agonist ivuxolimab in advanced cancers. Generated by immunoSEQ multiplex PCR, the TCRdb table keeps only in-frame clones and is missing some. The top ten hold less than 20% of the sample, which has some 30,000 clones, 75% to 85% seen once. The sample here was CD4+ or CD8+ T cells sorted from blood, taken in a trial of the OX40 agonist ivuxolimab. All receptors come from an adult with an advanced solid tumor such as melanoma, head and neck, liver or kidney cancer. The CDR3 runs from the conserved cysteine through the conserved F or W. D genes are given only for firm matches. Clone size, where shown, is once, few, many, or a class for clones that have expanded.

j_call d_call clone_size v_call cdr3_aa cdr3_nt
TRBJ1-6 . . TRBV2 CASSDGTTSPLHF TGTGCCAGCAGTGATGGGACAACATCACCCCTCCACTTT
TRBJ2-3 . . TRBV30 CAWLSGGTDTQYF TGTGCCTGGCTATCGGGCGGCACAGATACGCAGTATTTT
TRBJ1-4 . few TRBV10-3 CAISGRGEKLFF TGTGCCATCAGTGGCCGGGGGGAAAAACTGTTTTTT
TRBJ1-6 . few TRBV6-5 CASENRPLEPLHF TGTGCCAGCGAAAATCGTCCTCTTGAGCCCCTCCACTTT
TRBJ2-1 . . TRBV18 CASSPPGGEQFF TGTGCCAGCTCACCACCCGGCGGTGAGCAGTTCTTC
TRBJ2-2 TRBD1 once TRBV7-3 CASSLTGTGPRTGELFF TGTGCCAGCAGCTTAACAGGGACAGGGCCTAGGACCGGGGAGCTGTTTTTT
TRBJ2-7 TRBD2 few TRBV5-1 CASSLKAGGHEQYF TGCGCCAGCAGCTTGAAAGCGGGAGGCCACGAGCAGTACTTC
TRBJ2-1 TRBD2 . TRBV2 CASRTGTTFYNEQFF TGTGCCAGCAGGACGGGGACTACCTTTTACAATGAGCAGTTCTTC
TRBJ2-5 TRBD2 . TRBV7-2 CASSLDTSGRERTQYF TGTGCCAGCAGCTTAGACACTAGCGGGAGAGAGCGGACCCAGTACTTC
TRBJ1-3 . . TRBV6-1 CASSESFSGNYNGNTIYF TGTGCCAGCAGTGAATCTTTCTCTGGAAATTATAACGGAAACACCATATATTTT